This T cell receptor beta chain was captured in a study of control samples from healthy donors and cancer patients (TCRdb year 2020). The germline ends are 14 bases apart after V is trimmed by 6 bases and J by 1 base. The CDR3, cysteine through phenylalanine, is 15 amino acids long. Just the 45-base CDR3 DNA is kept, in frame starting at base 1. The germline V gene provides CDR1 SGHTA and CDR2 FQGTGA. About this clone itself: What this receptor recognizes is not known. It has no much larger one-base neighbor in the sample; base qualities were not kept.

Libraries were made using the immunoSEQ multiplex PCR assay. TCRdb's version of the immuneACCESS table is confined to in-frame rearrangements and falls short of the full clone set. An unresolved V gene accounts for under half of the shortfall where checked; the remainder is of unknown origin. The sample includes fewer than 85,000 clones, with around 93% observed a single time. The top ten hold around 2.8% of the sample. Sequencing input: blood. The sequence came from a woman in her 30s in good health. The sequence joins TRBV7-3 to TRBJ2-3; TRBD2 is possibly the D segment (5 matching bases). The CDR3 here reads CASSLAGVGTDTQYF. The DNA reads TGTGCCAGCAGTCTGGCCGGGGTGGGCACAGATACGCAGTATTTT.